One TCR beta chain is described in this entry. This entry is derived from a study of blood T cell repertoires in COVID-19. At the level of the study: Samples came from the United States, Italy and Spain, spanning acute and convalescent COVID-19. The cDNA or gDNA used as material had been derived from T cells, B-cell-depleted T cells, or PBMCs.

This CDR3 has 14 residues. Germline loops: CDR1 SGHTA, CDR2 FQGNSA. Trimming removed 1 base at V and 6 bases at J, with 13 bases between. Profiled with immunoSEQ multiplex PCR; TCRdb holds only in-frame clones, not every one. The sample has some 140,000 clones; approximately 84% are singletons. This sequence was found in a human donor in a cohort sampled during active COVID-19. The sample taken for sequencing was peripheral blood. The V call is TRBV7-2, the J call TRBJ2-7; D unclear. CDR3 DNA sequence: TGTGCCAGCAGCTTAGGACTCGCCCTCGGCGAGCAGTACTTC. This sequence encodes CASSLGLALGEQYF. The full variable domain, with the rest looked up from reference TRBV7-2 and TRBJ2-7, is GAGVSQSPSNKVTEKGKDVELRCDPISGHTALYWYRQSLGQGLEFLIYFQGNSAPDKSGLPSDRFSAERTGGSVSTLTIQRTQQEDSAVYLCASSLGLALGEQYFGPGTRLTVT.